This TCR beta chain was obtained from a study of ipilimumab plus nivolumab after autologous stem cell transplantation. About the research overall: Median doses per patient: roughly five ipilimumab, fewer than ten nivolumab. Both relapsed and primary refractory DLBCL were included.

Trimming cost V 5 bases and J 4 bases; bases outside gene matches: 2. Germline V gives CDR1 KGHSH, CDR2 LQKENI. The CDR3 has 14 residues. Sequencing was performed with immunoSEQ multiplex PCR; in TCRdb, only in-frame clones are kept and a portion is missing. The table records some 17,000 clones, about 77% of them present only once. The J gene is TRBJ2-5, the V gene TRBV18, with 12 bases that match TRBD2. Sequencing used PBMCs, obtained in a trial of ipilimumab plus nivolumab as post-transplant consolidation. The receptor was isolated from a male donor with diffuse large B-cell lymphoma. CDR3 in amino acids: CASSSTSGGETQYF. The DNA for the CDR3 is TGTGCCAGCTCATCGACTAGCGGGGGAGAGACCCAGTACTTC.